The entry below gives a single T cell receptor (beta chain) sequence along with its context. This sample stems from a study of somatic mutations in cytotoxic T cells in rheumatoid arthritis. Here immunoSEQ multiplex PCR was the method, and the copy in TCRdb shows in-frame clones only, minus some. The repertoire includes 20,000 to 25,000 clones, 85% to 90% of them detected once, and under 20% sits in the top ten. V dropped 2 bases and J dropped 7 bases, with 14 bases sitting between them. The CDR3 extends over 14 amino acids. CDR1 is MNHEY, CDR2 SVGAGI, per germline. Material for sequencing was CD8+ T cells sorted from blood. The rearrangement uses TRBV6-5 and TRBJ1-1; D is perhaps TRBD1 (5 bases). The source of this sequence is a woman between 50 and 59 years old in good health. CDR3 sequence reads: CASSYGRAGDEAFF. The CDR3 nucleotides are TGTGCCAGCAGTTACGGCAGGGCGGGAGATGAAGCTTTCTTT.